This T cell receptor beta chain was observed in a study of technical replicates of blood from several donors. The CDR3 sequence is 14 residues long. The V segment lost 5 bases and the J segment 7 bases; nucleotides outside the gene matches: 9. Germline V lookup: CDR1 SGHRS, CDR2 YFSETQ. The assay was immunoSEQ multiplex PCR, and TCRdb's table has in-frame clones only and misses some. The table has 80,000 to 100,000 clones, 95% seen once. Material for sequencing was T cells isolated from PBMCs. The sequence came from a human donor in good health. The chain links TRBV5-1 to TRBJ2-1; 7 nucleotides line up with TRBD1. CDR3 residues: CASREWDSENEQFF. In DNA, the CDR3 is TGCGCCAGCAGAGAATGGGACAGTGAAAATGAGCAGTTCTTC. Full variable domain (missing parts from reference TRBV5-1 and TRBJ2-1): KAGVTQTPRYLIKTRGQQVTLSCSPISGHRSVSWYQQTPGQGLQFLFEYFSETQRNKGNFPGRFSGRQFSNSRSEMNVSTLELGDSALYLCASREWDSENEQFFGPGTRLTVL.